Listed below are T cell receptor beta chains from one sample, sequenced in a study of shared clonotypes between healthy human individuals. Data came from immunoSEQ multiplex PCR; TCRdb stores just in-frame clones and leaves some out. Here the sample spans some 2.1 million clones, 85% to 95% being singletons. The sample was naive CD4+ T cells sorted from blood. Receptors were obtained from a man aged 18 to 35 in good health. The CDR3 runs from the conserved cysteine through the conserved F or W. The order of the fields is clone size, V gene, J gene, D gene, CDR3 protein, CDR3 DNA. The D gene is left open where the match is weak. Size is stated for part of the rows, as once, few or many counts, or as a class when the clone is expanded.

-	TRBV6-5	TRBJ1-2	TRBD1	CASRRTGGGYTF	TGTGCCAGCAGACGGACAGGGGGAGGCTACACCTTC
-	TRBV30	TRBJ1-1	-	CAWSATSEAEAFF	TGTGCCTGGAGTGCAACTTCAGAAGCTGAAGCTTTCTTT
-	TRBV29-1	TRBJ1-2	TRBD1	CSVGWDRVSGYTF	TGCAGCGTTGGGTGGGACAGGGTTAGTGGCTACACCTTC
-	TRBV10-2	TRBJ2-5	-	CASRRGETQYF	TGCGCCAGCAGAAGGGGCGAGACCCAGTACTTC
few	TRBV6-6	TRBJ1-2	TRBD1	CASSYAGQGTDGYTF	TGTGCCAGCAGTTACGCGGGACAGGGGACGGATGGCTACACCTTC
-	TRBV7-2	TRBJ2-7	TRBD2	CASRPSLAGGSSYEQYF	TGTGCCAGCAGACCGTCCCTAGCGGGAGGAAGCTCCTACGAGCAGTACTTC
-	TRBV9	TRBJ1-3	-	CASSVGMAGSGENTIYF	TGTGCCAGCAGCGTAGGAATGGCAGGGAGTGGAGAAAACACCATATATTTT
-	TRBV5-8	TRBJ2-3	TRBD2	CASSSGTSGRIDTQYF	TGTGCCAGCAGCAGCGGGACTAGCGGGAGGATAGATACGCAGTATTTT
-	TRBV7-2	TRBJ1-2	-	CASRQTSANYGYTF	TGTGCCAGCAGGCAGACCAGCGCTAACTATGGCTACACCTTC
-	TRBV18	TRBJ2-7	-	CASSPLGTGDSSYEQYF	TGTGCCAGCTCACCCTTGGGGACGGGGGATAGCTCCTACGAGCAGTACTTC
-	TRBV4-1	TRBJ1-2	TRBD1	CASSHSPGTGITNYGYTF	TGCGCCAGCAGCCACAGTCCCGGGACAGGGATCACTAACTATGGCTACACCTTC
once	TRBV10-3	TRBJ2-7	-	CATDQGSSYEQYF	TGTGCCACTGACCAGGGGTCCTCCTACGAGCAGTACTTC
-	TRBV6-5	TRBJ2-1	-	CASSYSLPDSNNEQFF	TGTGCCAGCAGTTACTCTTTACCCGACTCCAACAATGAGCAGTTCTTC
-	TRBV27	TRBJ2-7	TRBD1	CASSLYDRGRREQYF	TGTGCCAGCAGTTTGTATGACAGGGGGCGACGAGAGCAGTACTTC
-	TRBV28	TRBJ2-2	TRBD1	CASSLPGQGVNTGELFF	TGTGCCAGCAGTTTACCGGGACAGGGGGTGAACACCGGGGAGCTGTTTTTT
-	TRBV7-2	TRBJ1-5	-	CASSLGIQGAQHF	TGTGCCAGCAGCTTAGGCATCCAGGGAGCCCAGCATTTT
-	TRBV5-4	TRBJ1-3	-	CASSVQDPGNTIYF	TGTGCCAGCAGCGTACAGGATCCCGGAAACACCATATATTTT
-	TRBV6-1	TRBJ1-6	-	CASSDSRSNSPLHF	TGTGCCAGCAGTGACAGCAGGTCCAATTCACCCCTCCACTTT
-	TRBV11-3	TRBJ2-3	-	CASSYRSGLWSTDTQYF	TGTGCCAGCAGCTACCGAAGTGGCTTGTGGAGCACAGATACGCAGTATTTT
-	TRBV15	TRBJ2-7	TRBD2	CATSVSTSLDYEQYF	TGTGCCACCAGCGTCTCGACTAGCTTGGATTACGAGCAGTACTTC
few	TRBV7-6	TRBJ2-3	-	CASSSPRGRTLDTNTDTQYF	TGTGCCAGCAGCTCGCCTCGGGGAAGAACGTTGGATACTAACACAGATACGCAGTATTTT
-	TRBV7-2	TRBJ1-5	-	CASSLERSSNQPQHF	TGTGCCAGCAGCTTGGAGAGGAGTAGCAATCAGCCCCAGCATTTT
-	TRBV19	TRBJ2-7	TRBD2	CASSTLAGVVEQYF	TGTGCCAGTAGTACACTAGCGGGAGTGGTCGAGCAGTACTTC
-	TRBV6-6	TRBJ1-5	TRBD1	CASSSQGAQPQHF	TGTGCCAGCAGTTCACAGGGGGCTCAGCCCCAGCATTTT
-	TRBV15	TRBJ2-7	-	CATSRDLAGSGEQYF	TGTGCCACCAGCAGAGATCTGGCGGGGTCGGGCGAGCAGTACTTC
once	TRBV5-1	TRBJ2-1	-	CASSRGLWTEQFF	TGCGCCAGCAGCCGCGGACTGTGGACTGAGCAGTTCTTC
-	TRBV5-5	TRBJ2-7	-	CASSLGFLSSYEQYF	TGTGCCAGCAGCTTGGGGTTCCTTAGCTCCTACGAGCAGTACTTC
-	TRBV9	TRBJ1-2	-	CASSGGSNYGYTF	TGTGCCAGCAGCGGAGGGAGTAACTATGGCTACACCTTC
-	TRBV2	TRBJ2-3	-	CASTAMTDTQYF	TGTGCCAGCACCGCCATGACAGATACGCAGTATTTT
-	TRBV7-2	TRBJ2-7	-	CASSRTYEQYF	TGTGCCAGCAGCCGGACTTACGAGCAGTACTTC
-	TRBV5-1	TRBJ2-1	-	CASSLGSSFSYNEQFF	TGCGCCAGCAGCTTGGGTTCGAGCTTCTCCTACAATGAGCAGTTCTTC
-	TRBV28	TRBJ2-7	TRBD2	CASSFRGRGLTYEQYF	TGTGCCAGCAGTTTTCGGGGGAGGGGACTAACCTACGAGCAGTACTTC
-	TRBV19	TRBJ1-2	-	CASSRQAHNYGYTF	TGTGCCAGTAGCAGACAGGCCCATAACTATGGCTACACCTTC
-	TRBV7-2	TRBJ1-6	-	CASSSEGPSLNSPLHF	TGTGCCAGCAGCTCCGAGGGTCCGTCACTTAATTCACCCCTCCACTTT
-	TRBV11-2	TRBJ2-7	-	CASSISPVLGYEQYF	TGTGCCAGCAGCATCTCCCCAGTTTTGGGGTACGAGCAGTACTTC
-	TRBV2	TRBJ2-7	-	CASSEIFLVREQYF	TGTGCCAGCAGTGAAATCTTCCTAGTCCGCGAGCAGTACTTC